This TCR beta chain derives from a study of blood T cells in healthy people across ages. Whole-study results and caveats: TCR beta diversity tracked closely with naive T cell percentage. Whereas aged donors had fewer naive CD4+ cells, long-lived donors had more of them and higher diversity.

CDR1 and CDR2 (germline): MNHEY, SVGEGT. V was trimmed by 0 bases and J by 8 bases, leaving 16 bases between them. This CDR3 has 15 amino acids. A sample-barcoded 5' primer and a J-beta primer mix were used in a second PCR of about 7 to 12 cycles. Each CDR3 protein gets one entry after TCRdb re-called the 5' RACE reads with MiXCR. The sample holds approximately 490,000 distinct CDR3 sequences; around 24% are singletons and the top ten take around 10%. Worth noting for this clonotype: Its antigen is undetermined.

The same data also went into a second study, on T cells of mothers and their children.

J is TRBJ1-1 and V is TRBV6-2 or TRBV6-3, with no clear D. The TCR was taken from a boy between 5 and 17 years old in good health. Input material: blood. CDR3 in amino acids: CASSYSTVSSTEAFF. For the CDR3, the DNA is TGTGCCAGCAGTTACTCGACCGTTTCCAGCACCGAAGCTTTCTTT.